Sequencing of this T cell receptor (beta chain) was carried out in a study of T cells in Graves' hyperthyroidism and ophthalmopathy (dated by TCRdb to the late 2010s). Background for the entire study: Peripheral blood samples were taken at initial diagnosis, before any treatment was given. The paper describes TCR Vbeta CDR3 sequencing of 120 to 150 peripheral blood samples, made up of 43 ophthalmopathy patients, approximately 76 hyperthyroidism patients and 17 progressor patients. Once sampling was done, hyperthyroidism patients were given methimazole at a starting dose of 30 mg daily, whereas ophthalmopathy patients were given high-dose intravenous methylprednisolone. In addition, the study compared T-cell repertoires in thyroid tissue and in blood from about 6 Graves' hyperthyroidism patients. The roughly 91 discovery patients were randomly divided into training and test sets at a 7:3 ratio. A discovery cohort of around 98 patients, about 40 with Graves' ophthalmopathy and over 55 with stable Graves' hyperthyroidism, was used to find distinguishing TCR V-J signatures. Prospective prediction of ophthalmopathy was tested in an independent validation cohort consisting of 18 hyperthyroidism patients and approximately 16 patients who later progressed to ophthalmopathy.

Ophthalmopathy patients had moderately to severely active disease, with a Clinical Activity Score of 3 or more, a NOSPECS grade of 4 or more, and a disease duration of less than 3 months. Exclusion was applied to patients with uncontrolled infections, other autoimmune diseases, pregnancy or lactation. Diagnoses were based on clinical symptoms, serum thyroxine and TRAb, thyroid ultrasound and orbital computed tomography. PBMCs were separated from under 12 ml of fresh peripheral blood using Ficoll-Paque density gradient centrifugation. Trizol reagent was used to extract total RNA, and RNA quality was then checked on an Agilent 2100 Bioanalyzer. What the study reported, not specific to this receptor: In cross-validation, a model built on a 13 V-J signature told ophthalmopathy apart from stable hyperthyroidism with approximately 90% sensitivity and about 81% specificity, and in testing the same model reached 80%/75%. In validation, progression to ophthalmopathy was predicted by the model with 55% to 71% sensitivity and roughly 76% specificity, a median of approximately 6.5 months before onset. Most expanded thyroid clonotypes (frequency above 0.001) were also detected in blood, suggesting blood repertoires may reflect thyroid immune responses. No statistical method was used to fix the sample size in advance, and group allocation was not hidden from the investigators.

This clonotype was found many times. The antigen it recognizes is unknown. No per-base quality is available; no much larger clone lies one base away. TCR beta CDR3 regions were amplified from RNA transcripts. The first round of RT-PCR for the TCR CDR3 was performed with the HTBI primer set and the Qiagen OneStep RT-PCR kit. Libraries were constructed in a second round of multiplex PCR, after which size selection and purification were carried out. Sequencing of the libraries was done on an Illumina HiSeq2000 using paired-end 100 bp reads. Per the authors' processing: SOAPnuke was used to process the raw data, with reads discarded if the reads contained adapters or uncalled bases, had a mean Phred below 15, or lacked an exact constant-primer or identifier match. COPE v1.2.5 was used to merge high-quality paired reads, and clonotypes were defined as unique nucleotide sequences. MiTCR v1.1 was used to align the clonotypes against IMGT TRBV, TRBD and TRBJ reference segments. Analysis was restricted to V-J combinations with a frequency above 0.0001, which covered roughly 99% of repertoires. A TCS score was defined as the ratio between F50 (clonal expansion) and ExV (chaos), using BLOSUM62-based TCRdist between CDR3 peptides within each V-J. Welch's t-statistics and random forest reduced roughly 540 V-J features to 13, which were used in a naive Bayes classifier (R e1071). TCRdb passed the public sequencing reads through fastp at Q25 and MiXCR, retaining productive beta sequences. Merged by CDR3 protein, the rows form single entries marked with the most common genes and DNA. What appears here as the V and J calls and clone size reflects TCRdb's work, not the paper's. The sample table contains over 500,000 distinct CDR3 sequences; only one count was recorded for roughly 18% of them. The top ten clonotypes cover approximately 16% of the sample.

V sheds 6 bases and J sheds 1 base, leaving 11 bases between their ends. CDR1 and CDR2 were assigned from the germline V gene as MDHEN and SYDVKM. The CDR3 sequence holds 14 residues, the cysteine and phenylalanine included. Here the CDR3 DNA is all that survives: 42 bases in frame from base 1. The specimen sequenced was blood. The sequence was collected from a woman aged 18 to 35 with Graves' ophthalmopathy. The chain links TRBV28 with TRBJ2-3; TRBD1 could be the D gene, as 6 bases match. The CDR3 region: CASSNRVGTDTQYF. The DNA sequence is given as TGTGCCAGCAGCAACAGGGTTGGCACAGATACGCAGTATTTT.